The entry below gives a single TCR beta chain sequence along with its context. Its target is unknown. Naive CD4+ T cells were purified with Tregs depleted by CD25. Full-length variable regions came from constant-region reverse primers plus semi-nested Nested Universal Primer A PCR. TCRdb recomputed calls from the 5' RACE reads with MiXCR, one row per CDR3 protein. The table has roughly 11,000 distinct CDR3 sequences, around 47% seen once; the top ten hold around 12%. Study-wide points: In terms of TCR gene usage, tumor memory CD4+ T cells clustered together with blood and lymph node memory CD4+ cells, as well as with lymph node naive CD4+ cells. Greatest tumor Treg TCR overlap was with tumor naive CD4+ cells.

This CDR3 spans 15 amino acids. Between the trimmed V and J ends, which lost 7 bases and 2 bases, there was a span of 16 bases. From germline, CDR1 is SGHNT and CDR2 YYREEE (reference sequence). The sample taken for sequencing was tumor-infiltrating naive CD4+ T cells sorted from the breast tumor. Documented subset: naive CD4+ T cells, CD4+CD45RA+CD25-. This TCR came from a female donor with breast cancer. The genes are TRBV5-4 and TRBJ2-4, with a weak D call TRBD1 (6 bases). In DNA, the CDR3 is TGTGCCAGCCGACGGGCCGGGACAACCAAAAACATTCAGTACTTC. This sequence encodes CASRRAGTTKNIQYF.